The present TCR beta chain was sequenced within a study of cytomegalovirus exposure and HLA in healthy donors. Overall study results and limits: Cytomegalovirus status was reportedly diagnosed by the classifier with high sensitivity and specificity.

Note on this clone: Its antigen is unidentified.

The repertoire was sequenced with immunoSEQ multiplex PCR; TCRdb's copy has only in-frame clones and lacks some. The sample consists of about 72,000 clones, around 94% of them appearing once. The sequenced material came from PBMCs. The receptor was derived from a woman aged 18-30 years in good health and CMV-seronegative.

The CDR3 DNA is TGTGCCTGGGAAGCAGCGGCTGAAAAACTGTTTTTT. It translates to CAWEAAAEKLFF. The V gene is TRBV30, the J gene TRBJ1-4; D ambiguous. This CDR3 has 12 amino acids. Looked up from germline, CDR1 is GTSNPN and CDR2 is SVGIG (reference sequence). V lost 5 bases, J lost 7 bases, and 11 bases lay in between.